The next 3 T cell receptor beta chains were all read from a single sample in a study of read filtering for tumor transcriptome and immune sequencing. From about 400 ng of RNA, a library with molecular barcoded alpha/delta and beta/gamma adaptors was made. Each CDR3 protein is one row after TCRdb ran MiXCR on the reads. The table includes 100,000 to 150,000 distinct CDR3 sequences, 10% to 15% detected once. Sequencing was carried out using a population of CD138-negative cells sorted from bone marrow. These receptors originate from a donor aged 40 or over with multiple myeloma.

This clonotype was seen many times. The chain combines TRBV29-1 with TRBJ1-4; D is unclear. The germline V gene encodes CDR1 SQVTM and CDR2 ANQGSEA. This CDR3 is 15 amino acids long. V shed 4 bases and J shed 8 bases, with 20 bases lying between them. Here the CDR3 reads CSVAENGMDGEKLFF. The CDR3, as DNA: TGCAGCGTTGCCGAAAACGGAATGGACGGGGAAAAACTGTTTTTT.

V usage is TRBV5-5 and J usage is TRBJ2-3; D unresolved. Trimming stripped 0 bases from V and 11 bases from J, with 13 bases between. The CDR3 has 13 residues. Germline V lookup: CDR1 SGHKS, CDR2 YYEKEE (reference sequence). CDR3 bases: TGTGCCAGCAGCTTGGACCAGGACGGGCAGCAGTATTTT. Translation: CASSLDQDGQQYF.

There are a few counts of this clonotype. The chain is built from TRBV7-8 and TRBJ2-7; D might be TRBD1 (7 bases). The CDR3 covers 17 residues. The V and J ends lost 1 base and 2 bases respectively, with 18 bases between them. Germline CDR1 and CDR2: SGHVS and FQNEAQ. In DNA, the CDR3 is TGTGCCAGCAGCTTAGTTGGGGGGCAGGGGGGCCCCTACGAGCAGTACTTC. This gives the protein CASSLVGGQGGPYEQYF.